The 32 T cell receptor beta chains in this list originate from one sample, sequenced in a study of blood T cells in healthy people across ages. PCR was performed a second time for 7 to 11 cycles using a sample-barcoded 5' primer and a J-beta primer mix. TCRdb passed the 5' RACE reads through MiXCR, listing each CDR3 protein once. This table has 800,000 or so distinct CDR3 sequences, 62% appearing once. Sequencing was done on a sample of blood. The receptors derive from a young man in good health.

The rearrangement joins TRBV7-2 to TRBJ2-1, with a possible D match to TRBD2 (6 bases). V lost 0 bases and J 2 bases, leaving 11 bases between the germline ends. The length of the CDR3 is 16 residues. Germline-derived CDR1 and CDR2 are SGHTA and FQGNSA. The CDR3 loop is CASSLALRGAYNEQFF. CDR3 bases: TGTGCCAGCAGCTTAGCGCTGCGGGGCGCCTACAATGAGCAGTTCTTC. The variable domain in full, with the rest retrieved from reference TRBV7-2 and TRBJ2-1, is GAGVSQSPSNKVTEKGKDVELRCDPISGHTALYWYRQSLGQGLEFLIYFQGNSAPDKSGLPSDRFSAERTGGSVSTLTIQRTQQEDSAVYLCASSLALRGAYNEQFFGPGTRLTVL.

The chain recombines TRBV21-1 with TRBJ2-7; the tabulated D call, TRBD1, remains unverified against the DNA. The J call may be faulty, since TRBJ2-5 better matches the DNA end. TRBV21-1 is a pseudogene segment. CDR3 size: 15 residues. The CDR3 region is CASSPTRRQGETQYF. The CDR3 DNA reads as TGTGCCAGCAGCCCCACGCGAAGACAGGGTGAGACCCAGTACTTC.

The genes are TRBV12-3 or TRBV12-4 and TRBJ2-7, with 12 bases aligning to TRBD1. Trimming took 7 bases from V and 4 from J; bases not matched to a gene: 14. The CDR3 has 17 residues. The CDR3: CASIFEAGTGGPYEQYF. As DNA, the CDR3 is TGTGCCAGCATTTTTGAAGCCGGGACAGGGGGCCCATACGAGCAGTACTTC.

In its sample, this clonotype was seen once. The CDR3: CASSRSGARGQPQHF. The CDR3 nucleotides read TGTGCCAGCAGTAGAAGCGGGGCGAGGGGGCAGCCCCAGCATTTT. This chain joins TRBV12-3 or TRBV12-4 and TRBJ1-5, with D possibly being TRBD1 (6 bases). Trimming shortened V by 5 bases and J by 7 bases, and 18 bases separated the two germline ends. This CDR3 is built from 15 residues.

The chain joins TRBV6-2 or TRBV6-3 to TRBJ2-5; 8 bases agree with TRBD2. Trimming cost V 6 bases and J 4 bases; bases outside gene matches: 7. Germline V gene sequence: CDR1 MNHEY, CDR2 SVGEGT. This CDR3 is built from 14 residues. Here the CDR3 reads CASSPGLASETQYF. CDR3 in DNA: TGTGCCAGCAGCCCCGGACTAGCTTCAGAGACCCAGTACTTC.

This rearrangement joins TRBV27 to TRBJ1-4; a weak D match, TRBD1 (5 bases). The CDR3 covers 15 residues. The germline V gene encodes CDR1 MNHEY and CDR2 SMNVEV (reference sequence). V was clipped by 1 base and J by 0 bases, with 6 bases between them. CDR3 protein: CASSLLQATNEKLFF. In nucleotides, the CDR3 is TGTGCCAGCAGTTTATTACAGGCAACTAATGAAAAACTGTTTTTT.

This clonotype was detected only once. The chain carries TRBV12-3 or TRBV12-4 and TRBJ2-7, with D maybe TRBD2 (6 bases). This CDR3 contains 14 residues. V lost 4 bases, J lost 2 bases, and 12 bases lay in between. The CDR3 region is CASSWSSDPYEQYF. The CDR3 coding sequence is TGTGCCAGCAGTTGGTCTAGCGACCCCTACGAGCAGTACTTC.

This clonotype was seen only once. V gene TRBV27 combines with J gene TRBJ2-5; 8 bases are shared with TRBD2. Germline-derived CDR1 and CDR2 are MNHEY and SMNVEV (reference sequence). V gave up 8 bases and J gave up 4 bases; unmatched junction bases: 6. The CDR3 runs to 13 residues. CDR3 sequence reads: CASSDSGAETQYF. In DNA form, the CDR3 reads TGTGCCAGCTCCGATAGCGGGGCAGAGACCCAGTACTTC.

The chain carries TRBV10-3 and TRBJ1-2; D not resolved. Trimming shortened V by 8 bases and J by 2 bases, and 9 bases separated the two germline ends. The CDR3 length is 12 residues. Germline loops: CDR1 ENHRY, CDR2 SYGVKD. The CDR3 DNA is TGTGCCATCGGAGAAACCAACTATGGCTACACCTTC. Translating gives CAIGETNYGYTF.

V usage is TRBV4-2 and J usage is TRBJ2-3, with 13 bases identical to TRBD2. V was clipped by 1 base and J by 3 bases; unmatched bases: 7. CDR1 is LGHNA and CDR2 is YNFKEQ in the germline V gene. The length of the CDR3 is 18 residues. The CDR3 bases are TGTGCCAGCAGCCAAGGTCGGACTAGCGGGGGAGCTACAGATACGCAGTATTTT. Translation: CASSQGRTSGGATDTQYF.

The J gene is TRBJ2-7, the V gene TRBV3-1; D is unclear. This CDR3 region has 11 residues. V was trimmed by 6 bases and J by 6 bases, leaving 9 bases between them. Per germline, CDR1 LGHDT and CDR2 YNNKEL (reference sequence). The CDR3 nucleotides are TGTGCCAGCAGACGGAACCTCGAGCAGTACTTC. Translation gives CASRRNLEQYF.

Of note for this clonotype: A single base separates this from a much larger clone, so it may be a read error. The chain links TRBV12-3 or TRBV12-4 to TRBJ2-1, with D perhaps TRBD2 (5 bases). The J call may be incorrect, as the DNA end agrees better with TRBJ2-7. The CDR3 is 13 residues long. In nucleotides, the CDR3 is TGTGCCAGCAGTTTGGGAGCCTACAATGAGCAGTACTTC. Translating gives CASSLGAYNEQYF.

The V call is TRBV5-6, the J call TRBJ2-3; perhaps TRBD2 as D (6 bases). V lost 2 bases, J lost 4 bases, and 14 bases lay in between. The germline V gene has CDR1 SGHDT and CDR2 YYEEEE. This CDR3 is built from 15 residues. CDR3 protein: CASSLGGPVADTQYF. The CDR3 nucleotides are TGTGCCAGCAGCTTAGGAGGGCCAGTGGCAGATACGCAGTATTTT.

The chain is built from TRBV20-1 and TRBJ2-4, with a possible D match to TRBD1 (6 bases). The CDR3 contains 12 residues. Trimming removed 3 bases at V and 8 bases at J, with 11 bases between. Germline CDR1 DFQATT, CDR2 SNEGSKA (reference sequence). Written as DNA, the CDR3 is TGCAGTGCTAGCCCGACAGGATACATTCAGTACTTC. Encoded protein: CSASPTGYIQYF.

This clonotype was seen a few times. The chain links TRBV7-9 to TRBJ2-7; no clear D gene. The V gene's germline CDR1 is SEHNR and CDR2 FQNEAQ (reference sequence). Trimming took off 4 bases at V and 9 bases at J, with 16 bases between the two ends. This CDR3 has 13 residues. Here the CDR3 reads CASSSNRPGGQYF. CDR3 DNA: TGTGCCAGCAGCTCGAATCGTCCCGGTGGGCAGTACTTC.

This chain links TRBV5-6 with TRBJ2-5; D is ambiguous. The J call could be wrong; TRBJ2-7 is a better fit for the DNA end. This CDR3 has 15 amino acids. CDR1 is SGHDT, CDR2 YYEEEE, per germline. The chain's CDR3 is CASSLNGYRSHEQYF. CDR3 DNA sequence: TGTGCCAGCAGCTTGAATGGCTATCGGTCCCACGAGCAGTACTTC.

The CDR3 loop reads CASSQVAGGGIQPQHF. The CDR3 DNA is TGCGCCAGCAGCCAAGTTGCCGGAGGAGGAATTCAGCCCCAGCATTTT. The rearrangement uses TRBV4-3 and TRBJ1-5; D remains unclear. The CDR3 sequence is 16 residues long. Trimming pared 1 base from V and 6 bases from J, leaving 16 bases between. Germline loops: CDR1 LGHNA, CDR2 YSLEER.

The V and J genes are TRBV18 and TRBJ2-1; 12 bases line up with TRBD2. Germline V gene lookup returns CDR1 KGHSH and CDR2 LQKENI. With V trimmed by 6 bases and J by 0 bases, 9 bases remained unmatched. The CDR3 extends over 18 amino acids. CDR3 sequence reads: CASSELAGGSSSYNEQFF. CDR3 DNA: TGTGCCAGCTCCGAACTAGCGGGGGGATCAAGCTCCTACAATGAGCAGTTCTTC. The full variable domain, rest sourced from reference TRBV18 and TRBJ2-1, is NAGVMQNPRHLVRRRGQEARLRCSPMKGHSHVYWYRQLPEEGLKFMVYLQKENIIDESGMPKERFSAEFPKEGPSILRIQQVVRGDSAAYFCASSELAGGSSSYNEQFFGPGTRLTVL.

This chain joins TRBV27 and TRBJ2-7, with D unresolved. There are 14 residues in the CDR3. Trimming pared 7 bases from V and 6 bases from J, leaving 19 bases between. CDR1 and CDR2 from the germline V gene are MNHEY and SMNVEV (reference sequence). CDR3 in amino acids: CASNRHPDLAEQYF. Written as DNA, the CDR3 is TGTGCCAGCAACCGACACCCAGACTTAGCCGAGCAGTACTTC.

The chain recombines TRBV29-1 with TRBJ2-1; maybe TRBD1 (6 bases). In germline, CDR1 is SQVTM, CDR2 ANQGSEA. This CDR3 is built from 14 residues. Trimming removed 3 bases at V and 6 bases at J, with 15 bases between. The chain's CDR3 is CSVEKQGVGNEQFF. For the CDR3, the DNA is TGCAGCGTTGAGAAACAGGGTGTCGGCAATGAGCAGTTCTTC.

The chain couples TRBV5-1 to TRBJ2-5, with 9 positions matching TRBD1. From germline, CDR1 is SGHRS and CDR2 YFSETQ. The V gene end was trimmed by 0 bases and the J gene end by 11 bases; junction bases not matched to a gene: 14. CDR3 length: 16 residues. The CDR3 region has the DNA TGCGCCAGCAGCTTGGCCCCGGGACAGGGTAACAATGAGCAGTACTTC. Its protein product is CASSLAPGQGNNEQYF.

The rearrangement links TRBV7-2 to TRBJ2-7, with no clear D. The CDR3 contains 14 residues. Between the trimmed V and J ends, which lost 2 bases and 3 bases, there was a span of 11 bases. Germline loops: CDR1 SGHTA, CDR2 FQGNSA. Here the CDR3 reads CASSLSLVGYEQYF. In nucleotides, the CDR3 is TGTGCCAGCAGCTTATCCCTAGTCGGCTACGAGCAGTACTTC.

The chain combines TRBV12-3 or TRBV12-4 with TRBJ2-1; D may match TRBD1 or TRBD2 (5 bases each). This CDR3 contains 15 residues. The V gene lost 8 bases and the J gene lost 8 bases, with 22 bases spanning the gap. CDR3 residues: CASDRGPLRFYEQFF. CDR3 DNA sequence: TGTGCCAGCGACCGGGGACCGCTCCGGTTCTATGAGCAGTTCTTC.

V and J are TRBV21-1 and TRBJ1-6; the table names TRBD1, a call not compared with the DNA. TRBV21-1 is a pseudogene locus. There are 14 residues in the CDR3. This CDR3 is CATPEDSQNSPLHF. For the CDR3, the DNA is TGTGCCACCCCAGAGGACAGTCAAAATTCACCCCTCCACTTT.

This chain connects TRBV7-2 to TRBJ2-2; D is ambiguous. V was clipped by 1 base and J by 6 bases, with 12 bases between them. The CDR3 totals 15 residues. The germline V gene has CDR1 SGHTA and CDR2 FQGNSA. The CDR3 nucleotides read TGTGCCAGCAGCTTAGGTGTACAGTTGTCCGGGGAGCTGTTTTTT. Translated: CASSLGVQLSGELFF.

This chain links TRBV20-1 with TRBJ1-6; D is unresolved. V lost 3 bases and J lost 0, with 9 bases in between. The CDR3 contains 15 residues. CDR1 is DFQATT, CDR2 SNEGSKA, per germline (reference sequence). In DNA form, the CDR3 reads TGCAGTGCTAGTAGGAGGAGCTCCTATAATTCACCCCTCCACTTT. It translates to CSASRRSSYNSPLHF.

This clonotype was recorded once. V is TRBV7-3 and J is TRBJ2-3; D perhaps matches TRBD2 (5 bases). From germline, CDR1 is SGHTA and CDR2 FQGTGA. The length of the CDR3 is 17 residues. Trimming took off 4 bases at V and 1 base at J, with 18 bases between the two ends. CDR3 protein: CASSSPRRPGGTDTQYF. For the CDR3, the DNA is TGTGCCAGCAGCTCACCCCGGAGGCCCGGGGGCACAGATACGCAGTATTTT.

The chain recombines TRBV4-1 with TRBJ2-4; D is possibly TRBD2 (6 bases). Per germline, CDR1 MGHRA and CDR2 YSYEKL. V lost 1 base and J lost 9, with 19 bases in between. This CDR3 contains 16 residues. The CDR3: CASSQGGSGEWSIQYF. The CDR3 DNA follows: TGCGCCAGCAGCCAAGGTGGGTCGGGGGAATGGAGCATTCAGTACTTC.

This clonotype was picked up a small number of times. This chain uses TRBV29-1 with TRBJ2-5; unclear D gene. This CDR3 has 12 amino acids. Trimming stripped 1 base from V and 4 bases from J, with 7 bases between. Germline CDR1 SQVTM, CDR2 ANQGSEA. Written as DNA, the CDR3 is TGCAGCGTTGAAGGATTAACAGAGACCCAGTACTTC. It codes for CSVEGLTETQYF.

The rearrangement uses TRBV9 and TRBJ2-1; TRBD2 is a possible D gene (7 bases). V gave up 4 bases and J gave up 4 bases, with 21 bases separating them. Germline assignment: CDR1 SGDLS and CDR2 YYNGEE. The CDR3 is 17 residues long. CDR3 nucleotide sequence: TGTGCCAGCAGCCTCCTAAGGGGGGGGGCTCAATACAATGAGCAGTTCTTC. The encoded protein is CASSLLRGGAQYNEQFF.

V is TRBV7-8 and J is TRBJ2-4; D tentatively reads TRBD1 or TRBD2 (5 bases each). From germline, CDR1 is SGHVS and CDR2 FQNEAQ. The CDR3 covers 15 residues. V lost 5 bases to trimming and J lost 13 bases, with 24 bases between them. This chain's CDR3 is CASSVNEGLGNEQYF. CDR3 DNA sequence: TGTGCCAGCAGCGTCAACGAGGGGCTAGGGAATGAGCAGTACTTC.

The chain has TRBV29-1 and TRBJ2-7, with D tentatively TRBD2 (6 bases). The CDR3 covers 15 residues. In germline, CDR1 is SQVTM, CDR2 ANQGSEA. V dropped 4 bases and J dropped 2 bases, with 18 bases sitting between them. The CDR3 loop is CSVVGDFGTTYEQYF. As DNA, the CDR3 is TGCAGCGTTGTGGGGGACTTCGGTACAACCTACGAGCAGTACTTC.